The clone carrying this T cell receptor beta chain has just one count. The antigen remains undetermined. The junction does not match germline at one end; this may be a read error. Extraction of RNA together with DNA used 20-30 mg of unsorted bulk tissue. All patients had surgically resected primary liver carcinoma. Chronic HBV infection, which was untreated, was present in the patients. From around 520 ng of total RNA, TCR beta-specific cDNA was reverse-transcribed using a constant-region primer. What produced the TCR beta libraries was three nested multiplex PCR rounds using slightly modified ARM-PCR. TRBV1-TRBV30 forward primers and a C-beta reverse primer were used in the first two PCR rounds, which each ran for approximately 10 cycles. TCRdb used MiXCR to reprocess the multiplex PCR reads, holding one entry per CDR3 protein. The table records approximately 80,000 distinct CDR3 sequences, 69% of them present only once.

The sample is drawn from a study of tumor-infiltrating lymphocytes in primary liver carcinoma. CDR1 WSHSY and CDR2 SAAADI come from the germline V gene. The CDR3 is 17 residues long. Notes on the study in general: Pairs comparing tumor with adjacent tissue or blood overlapped less than pairs drawn from tumor regions.

The sample consisted of tumor-adjacent normal liver tissue. This TCR came from a man aged 35 to 55 with primary liver carcinoma and hepatitis B virus infection. V and J are TRBV10-2 and TRBJ2-2; 9 bases agree with TRBD2. CDR3 DNA sequence: TGCGCCAACAGTGAGACCAGCGGGAGGTTTAAGAACGGGGAGCTGTTTTTC. This translates into CANSETSGRFKNGELFF.